The entry below gives a single TCR beta chain sequence along with its context. Method: immunoSEQ multiplex PCR; TCRdb's copy keeps in-frame clones and lacks some. Of 84,000 or so clones detected, roughly nine tenths appear once; the ten largest clones hold around 3%. The data originate from a study of T cell responses to AZD1222 COVID-19 vaccine. Here the sequenced sample was peripheral blood, taken on day 0 of AZD1222 vaccination. This receptor was obtained from an adult in good health.

In DNA, the CDR3 is TGTGCCAGCAGTTACTCGGGTACGTTCGATGGCTACACCTTC. It yields the protein CASSYSGTFDGYTF. The chain has TRBV6-5 and TRBJ1-2; no clear D gene. The germline CDR1 and CDR2 sequences are MNHEY and SVGAGI. The CDR3 spans 14 residues. With 0 bases removed from V and 6 bases from J, the gap between germline ends came to 11 bases.